Listed below are T cell receptor beta chains from one sample, sequenced in a study of regulatory T cells in long-lasting Graves disease. TCRdb redid the calling of the multiplex PCR reads with MiXCR, one entry per CDR3 protein. The data contain roughly 350,000 distinct CDR3 sequences, around 15% of them singletons. The same sample was also used in a study of T cells in Graves' hyperthyroidism and ophthalmopathy.

The specimen comprised peripheral blood mononuclear cells (PBMCs), sampled at new diagnosis, from a patient treated with antithyroid drugs. These receptors were collected from a woman in her late teens or twenties with Graves disease. CDR3s include the opening cysteine and the closing phenylalanine or tryptophan. The order of the fields is clone size, J gene, D gene, V gene, CDR3 protein, CDR3 DNA. A D gene is named only where the DNA matches it firmly. Size values are once, few and many counts, or a class for expanded clones, and some rows have none.

>many|TRBJ1-2|-|TRBV2
CASSEWRSWKNYGYTF
TGTGCCAGCAGTGAATGGAGATCTTGGAAGAACTATGGCTACACCTTC
>-|TRBJ2-3|-|TRBV10-3
CAISEEEGVNTQYF
TGTGCCATCAGTGAGGAGGAGGGGGTGAATACGCAGTATTTT
>many|TRBJ2-7|TRBD2|TRBV20-1
CSVVLAGVVGGEQYF
TGCAGTGTAGTGTTAGCGGGAGTAGTGGGGGGTGAGCAGTACTTC
>-|TRBJ1-1|-|TRBV5-1
CASSPERGGTEAFF
TGCGCCAGCAGCCCGGAACGGGGCGGGACTGAAGCTTTCTTT
>many|TRBJ2-7|-|TRBV20-1
CSTPAGSYEQYF
TGCAGTACGCCTGCAGGCTCCTACGAGCAGTACTTC
>-|TRBJ1-2|-|TRBV20-1
CSAATRQASLVYTF
TGCAGTGCCGCAACTCGGCAGGCGAGCCTAGTCTACACCTTC
>many|TRBJ2-5|-|TRBV4-2
CASSSRDRAEETQYF
TGTGCCAGCAGTTCCCGGGATCGGGCCGAAGAGACCCAGTACTTC
>many|TRBJ2-5|-|TRBV28
CASSFGGTETQYF
TGTGCCAGCAGTTTCGGCGGAACGGAGACCCAGTACTTC
>many|TRBJ2-3|-|TRBV2
CASSVSAPTDTQYF
TGTGCCAGCAGTGTATCAGCGCCTACAGATACGCAGTATTTT
>many|TRBJ2-3|-|TRBV13
CASSLGGGRDTQYF
TGTGCCAGCAGCTTGGGTGGGGGGCGAGATACGCAGTATTTT
>-|TRBJ1-6|-|TRBV5-1
CASSLSGYNSPLHF
TGTGCCAGCAGCTTATCAGGTTATAATTCACCCCTCCACTTT
>many|TRBJ2-3|TRBD1|TRBV6-1
CATGRQGGTDTQYF
TGTGCCACCGGACGACAGGGTGGCACAGATACGCAGTATTTT
>many|TRBJ1-1|-|TRBV11-2
CASSPEGTTEAFF
TGTGCCAGCTCCCCGGAGGGTACCACTGAAGCTTTCTTT
>-|TRBJ2-3|-|TRBV6-1
CASSHELTDTQYF
TGTGCCAGCAGTCACGAACTCACAGATACGCAGTATTTT
>-|TRBJ1-1|-|TRBV7-3
CASSEGTPYTEAFF
TGTGCCAGCAGCGAAGGGACTCCCTACACTGAAGCTTTCTTT
>many|TRBJ1-2|TRBD1|TRBV2
CASSWDRDYGYTF
TGTGCCAGCAGTTGGGACAGGGACTATGGCTACACCTTC
>few|TRBJ1-2|TRBD1|TRBV4-2
CASSQADREAYGYTF
TGTGCCAGCAGCCAAGCCGACAGGGAAGCCTATGGCTACACCTTC
>many|TRBJ2-5|-|TRBV20-1
CSASGQQETQYF
TGCAGTGCTAGCGGGCAACAAGAGACCCAGTACTTC
>-|TRBJ2-7|TRBD2|TRBV7-9
CASSSLGTSGGAVYEQYF
TGTGCCAGCAGCTCTCTGGGGACTAGCGGGGGGGCCGTCTACGAGCAGTACTTC
>many|TRBJ2-7|-|TRBV5-1
CASSGGVSYEQYF
TGCGCCAGCAGCGGCGGGGTATCCTACGAGCAGTACTTC
>-|TRBJ2-3|TRBD2|TRBV12-3/TRBV12-4
CATSDVRSGTSTDTQYF
TGTGCCACCAGTGATGTCCGCAGCGGGACTAGCACAGATACGCAGTATTTT
>few|TRBJ2-7|-|TRBV27
CASGPGEQYF
TGTGCCAGCGGTCCAGGGGAGCAGTACTTC
>-|TRBJ2-7|-|TRBV12-3/TRBV12-4
CASSKGVNLDEQYF
TGTGCCAGCAGCAAGGGGGTGAATCTTGACGAGCAGTACTTC
>many|TRBJ2-3|-|TRBV6-1
CASRSGHPDTQYF
TGTGCCAGCAGATCAGGCCACCCAGATACGCAGTATTTT
>-|TRBJ1-6|-|TRBV5-8
CASSLAPSPLHF
TGTGCCAGCAGCTTGGCACCTTCACCCCTCCACTTT
>many|TRBJ1-5|TRBD1|TRBV30
CAWSARTGKLSNQPQHF
TGTGCCTGGAGTGCCCGGACAGGGAAGCTTAGCAATCAGCCCCAGCATTTT
>-|TRBJ2-1|TRBD1|TRBV6-1
CASSDLLRGQGNEQFF
TGTGCCAGCAGTGACCTTTTGAGGGGGCAGGGCAATGAGCAGTTCTTC
>few|TRBJ2-7|-|TRBV6-2/TRBV6-3
CASSYESSLSYEQYF
TGTGCCAGCAGTTACGAGTCTAGCCTCTCCTACGAGCAGTACTTC
>many|TRBJ2-5|-|TRBV30
CAWRGAWYQETQYF
TGTGCCTGGAGGGGAGCTTGGTACCAAGAGACCCAGTACTTC
>many|TRBJ2-1|-|TRBV11-2
CASSLVRGGPYNEQFF
TGTGCCAGCAGCTTAGTTCGGGGCGGGCCTTACAATGAGCAGTTCTTC
>many|TRBJ2-2|-|TRBV6-1
CASSEDYPGELFF
TGTGCCAGCAGTGAGGACTACCCCGGGGAGCTGTTTTTT
>many|TRBJ1-2|-|TRBV27
CASSPGALYGYTF
TGTGCCAGCAGTCCGGGCGCGCTCTATGGCTACACCTTC
>few|TRBJ2-5|-|TRBV18
CASSAGAGETQYF
TGTGCCAGCTCCGCGGGGGCGGGAGAGACCCAGTACTTC
>-|TRBJ1-4|-|TRBV28
CASSPAGANEKLFF
TGTGCCAGCAGCCCTGCCGGGGCTAATGAAAAACTGTTTTTT
>many|TRBJ2-5|-|TRBV19
CASASLMTETQYF
TGTGCCAGTGCGTCCTTGATGACGGAGACCCAGTACTTC
>many|TRBJ2-2|TRBD2|TRBV2
CASSETAAGRTGELFF
TGTGCCAGCAGTGAGACCGCAGCGGGACGAACCGGGGAGCTGTTTTTT
>few|TRBJ2-1|-|TRBV6-9
CASSYPSKGNDYNEQFF
TGTGCCAGCAGTTACCCCAGTAAGGGGAACGATTACAATGAGCAGTTCTTC
>-|TRBJ2-2|TRBD1|TRBV12-5
CASGSVGQGTGELFF
TGTGCTAGTGGCAGTGTGGGACAGGGGACCGGGGAGCTGTTTTTT
>many|TRBJ2-3|-|TRBV7-8
CASGTGSDTQYF
TGTGCCAGCGGGACTGGTTCAGATACGCAGTATTTT
>many|TRBJ1-2|TRBD1|TRBV2
CASSQQGARGYTF
TGTGCCAGCAGCCAACAGGGGGCGAGGGGCTACACCTTC
>many|TRBJ1-6|-|TRBV2
CASSGSPDSPLHF
TGTGCCAGCAGTGGTTCCCCCGACTCACCCCTCCACTTT
>many|TRBJ2-1|TRBD1|TRBV7-8
CASSADRGPFEQFF
TGTGCCAGCAGCGCGGACAGGGGGCCTTTTGAGCAGTTCTTC
>many|TRBJ1-1|-|TRBV2
CASSDLGSATEAFF
TGTGCCAGCAGTGATTTGGGCAGTGCCACTGAAGCTTTCTTT
>many|TRBJ1-3|-|TRBV10-3
CAISVVWQGGSSGNTIYF
TGTGCCATCAGTGTTGTGTGGCAGGGAGGAAGCTCTGGAAACACCATATATTTT
>many|TRBJ1-1|TRBD1|TRBV11-3
CASSLGTGGDEAFF
TGTGCCAGCAGCCTCGGGACAGGGGGCGACGAAGCTTTCTTT
>many|TRBJ1-4|-|TRBV3-1
CASSHAGPGEKLFF
TGTGCCAGCAGCCACGCAGGTCCAGGAGAAAAACTGTTTTTT
>many|TRBJ2-1|TRBD2|TRBV2
CASRESGSLSYNEQFF
TGTGCCAGCAGAGAGAGCGGGAGCCTCTCCTACAATGAGCAGTTCTTC
>many|TRBJ2-2|-|TRBV5-1
CASSLGGATGELFF
TGCGCCAGCAGCTTGGGTGGAGCCACCGGGGAGCTGTTTTTT
>-|TRBJ2-3|-|TRBV6-4
CASSDCFGSLSTDTQYF
TGTGCCAGCAGTGACTGTTTTGGTAGCCTAAGCACAGATACGCAGTATTTT
>-|TRBJ1-2|-|TRBV20-1
CSARDLRGDYGYTF
TGCAGTGCTAGAGATCTCAGGGGAGACTATGGCTACACCTTC
>many|TRBJ2-2|-|TRBV6-2/TRBV6-3
CASSLFATGELFF
TGTGCCAGCAGTCTTTTCGCAACCGGGGAGCTGTTTTTT
>-|TRBJ2-1|-|TRBV20-1
CSASVGGLGDNEQFF
TGCAGTGCTAGTGTTGGCGGCCTGGGGGACAATGAGCAGTTCTTC
>many|TRBJ1-4|-|TRBV5-6
CASSLAGIANEKLFF
TGTGCCAGCAGCTTGGCGGGGATCGCTAATGAAAAACTGTTTTTT
>few|TRBJ2-5|-|TRBV5-1
CASSLYTDQETQYF
TGCGCCAGCAGCTTGTACACAGACCAAGAGACCCAGTACTTC
>few|TRBJ1-1|TRBD1|TRBV12-3/TRBV12-4
CASRSGTGTAFF
TGTGCCAGCAGATCCGGGACAGGGACTGCTTTCTTT